What follows describes a single TCR beta chain. What it binds is not known. This sample was taken from a study of shared clonotypes between healthy human individuals. Study-level information: Used for every donor were three CD4 naive, three CD4 memory, two CD8 naive and one CD8 memory plate.

Measured with immunoSEQ multiplex PCR; TCRdb has only the in-frame clones, and not every one. The sample includes about 2 million clones, 85% to 95% of them seen just once. Findings and caveats of the study: Tissue TCR repertoires likely differ from these blood-only repertoires.

Losses at the gene ends were 4 bases for V and 7 bases for J; bases not matched to a gene: 7. Germline assignment: CDR1 LNHDA and CDR2 SQIVND (reference sequence). This CDR3 has 15 residues. This clonotype was sampled from a man younger than 35 in good health. This rearrangement joins TRBV19 to TRBJ1-6; 7 bases are a match to TRBD1. Material for sequencing was naive CD4+ T cells sorted from blood. The subset was: CD45RA+ positively selected. The CDR3 sequence is CASSNIRDSNSPLHF. CDR3 nucleotides: TGTGCCAGTAGTAACATCCGGGACAGCAATTCACCCCTCCACTTT.